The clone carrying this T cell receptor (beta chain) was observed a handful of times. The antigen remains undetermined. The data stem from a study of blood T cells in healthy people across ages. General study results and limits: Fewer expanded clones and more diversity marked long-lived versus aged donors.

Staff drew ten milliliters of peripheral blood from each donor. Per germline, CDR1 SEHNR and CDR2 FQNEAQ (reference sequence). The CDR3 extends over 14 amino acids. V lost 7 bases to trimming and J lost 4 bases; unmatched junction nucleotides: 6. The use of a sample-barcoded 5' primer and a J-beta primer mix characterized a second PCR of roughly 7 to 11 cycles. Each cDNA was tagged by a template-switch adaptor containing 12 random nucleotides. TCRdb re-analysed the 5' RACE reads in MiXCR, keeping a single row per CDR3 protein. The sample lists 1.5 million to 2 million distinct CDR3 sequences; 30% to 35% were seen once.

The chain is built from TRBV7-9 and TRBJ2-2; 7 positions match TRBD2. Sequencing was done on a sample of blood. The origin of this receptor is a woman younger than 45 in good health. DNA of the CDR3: TGTGCCAGCAAAGCCCGACTAGCCACCGGGGAGCTGTTTTTT. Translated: CASKARLATGELFF.